This T cell receptor (beta chain) originates from a study of long-term antiretroviral therapy in people with HIV (dated by TCRdb to 2021 to 2024). Study-wide context: The earliest samples were collected about a decade before the 2015 WHO recommendation for immediate ART, when ART was typically delayed until CD4 counts fell. A retrospective serial study tested whether changes in peripheral blood TRB repertoire composition and diversity were associated with ART initiation and durable HIV suppression. A total of 192 cryopreserved PBMC samples came from 30 or so adults with confirmed HIV infection and were collected serially over a mean of roughly six years (range 1-12). About 35% of the 30 participants with HIV were female. No cross-contamination during QIAcube processing turned up in test extractions that ran a monoclonal T-cell line alongside around 32 polyclonal samples. Study-wide conclusions, independent of this receptor: Unsorted PBMC were profiled instead of sorted CD4+ and CD8+ T cells because pre-ART samples had limited cell numbers. The repertoire was dominated across all time points by expanded TRB clones identified before ART initiation, although this dominance was seen to fluctuate and to decrease in many PLHIV after ART. Starting ART was linked to a significant rise in TRB diversity, yet even with long-term ART the diversity remained significantly lower than in transplant donor controls. Since PBMC availability was limited, sequencing covered only the TCR beta chain, with no alpha chain pairing. Samples dated from 2004 to 2017, and the ART regimens used may be less effective than current ones. Narrower CDR3 length ranges were observed in HIV repertoires than in controls, and an antigen-experienced repertoire with only a slight naive shift after ART was suggested by the network structure. No data were available on ART adherence, viral resistance or therapy changes, limiting inferences about post-ART repertoire changes.

Inclusion was restricted to participants for whom at least one PBMC sample before ART initiation and at least two post-ART samples were available. Every participant with HIV received treatment in the United States of America. Before DNA extraction, cryopreserved samples of roughly 1-10 million PBMC were thawed and washed. At the time of the earliest PBMC sample for each participant with HIV, ages ranged from about 20 to 54 years. Each participant contributed PBMC samples from 1-4 timepoints before ART initiation and 2-8 timepoints after ART initiation, with a median of 7 samples. Serial HIV viral load, CD4+ T-cell count, ART history and demographic data were obtained for every participant. Genomic DNA was extracted from unsorted PBMC with a Qiagen kit on a QIAcube, processed in batches of 12 samples. The immunoSEQ hsTCRB v3.0 assay was used at survey level resolution to sequence the TRB variable region. The targeted TRB sequencing depth was roughly 40,000-55,000 T-cell genomes per sample. Pooled TRB libraries were sequenced on an Illumina MiSeq with a v3 150-cycle kit. Under the source paper's analysis protocol: Repertoire analysis was run in R within a reproducible Nextflow workflow that covered QC, data transformation and analysis. Custom analyses were implemented in LymphoSeq2, an R package for AIRR-Seq data exploration. A handful of samples that yielded fewer than 5000 total TRB sequences were excluded, so that about 200 HIV repertoires were analyzed. Among the 188 retained HIV repertoires, some 57 were collected before ART initiation and 120 to 140 were collected after ART initiation. Repertoires were downsampled to 5000 TRB nucleotide sequences, and summary statistics were averaged over 100 downsampling iterations. TRB sequences were retained for analysis only if CDR3 regions of at least seven amino acids were present. Diversity was measured with a Shannon entropy-derived clonality score and the Gini coefficient. In repertoire networks, the top 5000 CDR3 amino acid sequences were linked whenever an edit distance of one separated two sequences. For TRB CDR3 amino acid sequences, GLIPH2 was used to predict antigen specificity groups and MHC restriction. Known CMV, EBV, HIV or tissue antigen associations were flagged by matching CDR3 amino acid sequences against VDJdb and McPAS-TCR. Pre-ART, post-ART and control groups were compared with Wilcoxon signed-rank tests and Holm-Bonferroni correction. This is the immuneACCESS table as TCRdb keeps it, with only in-frame sequences that have V and J called. A part of the clones is gone; compared with another copy, unresolved V genes explain less than half, and the rest is unexplained. The DNA was the basis for D and trimming; V, J and clone size are from that table. The sample table records around 25,000 clones; about 80% of these occur just once. The top ten constitute around 11% of the sample.

From its cysteine to its phenylalanine, the CDR3 spans 15 amino acids. Of all the DNA, just the CDR3 is kept, 45 bases in frame from base 1. CDR1 SGHDT and CDR2 YYEEEE are derived from the germline V gene. V lost 3 bases and J lost 1 base; the stretch between them is 13 bases long. Remarks on this clone: The target of this receptor is not known. The input lacks base qualities; no much larger clone sits a single base away.

This sequence originates from a woman in her thirties or forties with HIV. Here the chain combines TRBV5-6 and TRBJ1-1, and TRBD1 may be the D gene, going by 5 matching bases. Source: unsorted PBMCs, taken 1.1 years before starting antiretroviral therapy. At the DNA level, the sequence is TGTGCCAGCAGCTCGTCCAGGGTGGGGAACACTGAAGCTTTCTTT. This encodes CASSSSRVGNTEAFF.